The 5 T cell receptor beta chains given below trace back to one sample, sequenced in a study of blood T cell repertoires in COVID-19. The repertoire was sequenced with immunoSEQ multiplex PCR; TCRdb's copy has only in-frame clones and lacks some. The sample lists 150,000 to 200,000 clones, around 87% seen once, with approximately 0.62% in the top ten. The specimen sequenced was peripheral blood. The receptors originated from a man aged 55 to 70 with COVID-19, enrolled during active disease.

The genes are TRBV4-3 and TRBJ2-1, with 7 nucleotides matching TRBD1. The germline CDR1 and CDR2 sequences are LGHNA and YSLEER. The CDR3 is 16 amino acids. V lost 1 base and J lost 8; bases outside the gene matches: 11. The CDR3 is CASSQAPQGPWDEQFF. The CDR3 coding sequence is TGCGCCAGCAGCCAAGCCCCACAGGGGCCTTGGGATGAGCAGTTCTTC.

This rearrangement joins TRBV15 to TRBJ1-2; maybe TRBD1 (5 bases). Trimming removed 0 bases at V and 4 bases at J, with 9 bases between. The CDR3 extends over 14 amino acids. Looked up from germline, CDR1 is LNHNV and CDR2 is YYDKDF (reference sequence). The chain's CDR3 is CATSRDVQAYGYTF. The CDR3 bases are TGTGCCACCAGCAGAGATGTACAGGCCTATGGCTACACCTTC. Looking up the rest from reference TRBV15 and TRBJ1-2 gives the full variable domain: DAMVIQNPRYQVTQFGKPVTLSCSQTLNHNVMYWYQQKSSQAPKLLFHYYDKDFNNEADTPDNFQSRRPNTSFCFLDIRSPGLGDTAMYLCATSRDVQAYGYTFGSGTRLTVV.

This chain uses TRBV6-2 or TRBV6-3 with TRBJ1-2; the D is unclear. The CDR3 has 12 amino acids. Looked up from germline, CDR1 is MNHEY and CDR2 is SVGEGT. The V gene lost 2 bases and the J gene lost 13 bases, with 14 bases spanning the gap. The CDR3 protein is CASSYRGISVTF. The CDR3 region has the DNA TGTGCCAGCAGTTACAGAGGGATCTCAGTCACCTTC.

The chain uses TRBV4-3 and TRBJ2-5, with 9 bases identical to TRBD2. After removal of 4 bases from V and 5 bases from J, the junction contained 8 bases not matched to a gene. The germline gives CDR1 LGHNA, CDR2 YSLEER. CDR3 size: 15 residues. The CDR3 region is CASSPLAGVAETQYF. As DNA, the CDR3 is TGCGCCAGCAGCCCTTTAGCGGGAGTTGCGGAGACCCAGTACTTC.

The chain combines TRBV6-5 with TRBJ2-2, with a possible D match to TRBD2 (5 bases). Germline-derived CDR1 and CDR2 are MNHEY and SVGAGI. Trimming cost V 0 bases and J 3 bases, with 11 bases left between them. This CDR3 comprises 16 residues. The CDR3 DNA reads as TGTGCCAGCAGTTACTCCGGACTTAAGGACACCGGGGAGCTGTTTTTT. As protein: CASSYSGLKDTGELFF.